These 21 T cell receptor beta chains originate from one sample sequenced in a study of a mutant IDH1 vaccine in newly diagnosed glioma. These receptors' antigens are unknown. The time point: week 5, during vaccination. Vaccinated patients received 300 ug of mutant IDH1 20-mer peptide per dose, with topical imiquimod. Repertoires were generated with immunoSEQ multiplex PCR, while TCRdb's copy carries only in-frame clones and drops some. The table lists about 25,000 clones, roughly 77% of them singletons. Sequenced here: PBMCs, sampled from a glioma patient whose treatment included an IDH1 peptide vaccine. The receptors shown here come from a man aged 40-49 years with glioma.

V gene TRBV14 combines with J gene TRBJ2-3; D is unresolved. V lost 5 bases and J 0 bases, leaving 9 bases between the germline ends. Germline loops: CDR1 SGHDN, CDR2 FVKESK. The CDR3 spans 14 residues. CDR3 in DNA: TGTGCCAGCAGCTCTCGACTGAGCACAGATACGCAGTATTTT. Residues: CASSSRLSTDTQYF.

The chain uses TRBV11-2 and TRBJ2-7; no reliable D call. The ends were cut back, 5 bases at V and 2 bases at J, with 16 bases in the middle. Germline CDR1 is SGHAT and CDR2 is FQNNGV. The CDR3 totals 15 residues. The CDR3 coding sequence is TGTGCCAGCAGCCCGAGTTGGAACGGTGCCTACGAGCAGTACGTC. Its protein product is CASSPSWNGAYEQYV.

V usage is TRBV18 and J usage is TRBJ2-1; D might be TRBD1 (6 bases). The CDR3 contains 16 residues. From germline, CDR1 is KGHSH and CDR2 LQKENI. The V end was cut by 2 bases, the J end by 5 bases, with 16 bases between. CDR3 sequence: CASSPVQGQLHNEQFF. In DNA form, the CDR3 reads TGTGCCAGCTCACCAGTGCAGGGACAATTACACAATGAGCAGTTCTTC. Full variable domain (outside the CDR3, taken from reference TRBV18 and TRBJ2-1): NAGVMQNPRHLVRRRGQEARLRCSPMKGHSHVYWYRQLPEEGLKFMVYLQKENIIDESGMPKERFSAEFPKEGPSILRIQQVVRGDSAAYFCASSPVQGQLHNEQFFGPGTRLTVL.

This chain uses TRBV18 with TRBJ2-2; D might be TRBD1 (6 bases). This CDR3 spans 16 amino acids. Germline assignment: CDR1 KGHSH and CDR2 LQKENI. V was shortened by 2 bases and J by 7 bases, with 17 bases between the two germline ends. The CDR3 is CASSPTNTRGVGELFF. For the CDR3, the DNA is TGTGCCAGCTCACCAACGAATACCAGGGGCGTCGGGGAGCTGTTTTTT.

This chain connects TRBV6-1 to TRBJ2-5; the match to TRBD1 covers 7 bases. The CDR3 runs to 14 residues. V gave up 8 bases and J gave up 1 base; unmatched junction bases: 7. Per the germline V gene, CDR1 is MNHNS and CDR2 is SASEGT. In DNA form, the CDR3 reads TGTGCCAGCGCACAGGGACAGTCCCAAGAGACCCAGTACTTC. Protein sequence: CASAQGQSQETQYF.

The gene calls are TRBV19 and TRBJ1-4; D is uncertain. V was pared by 4 bases and J by 0 bases, with 12 bases between. CDR3 size: 16 residues. Germline CDR1 is LNHDA and CDR2 is SQIVND (reference sequence). DNA of the CDR3: TGTGCCAGTAGTAGAAAAACAGCCGCAACTAATGAAAAACTGTTTTTT. Translating it yields CASSRKTAATNEKLFF.

This clone came up a few times. V and J are TRBV7-9 and TRBJ2-3; either TRBD1 or TRBD2 may fit D (5 bases each). Germline V gives CDR1 SEHNR, CDR2 FQNEAQ (reference sequence). V dropped 8 bases and J dropped 1 base, with 19 bases sitting between them. The CDR3 totals 16 residues. The CDR3 loop reads CASSLGRGARTDTQYF. The CDR3 DNA follows: TGTGCCAGCTCCTTGGGGAGAGGGGCGCGCACAGATACGCAGTATTTT.

The chain joins TRBV5-1 to TRBJ2-1; no clear D gene. The germline CDR1 and CDR2 sequences are SGHRS and YFSETQ. Trimming removed 4 bases from V and 2 bases from J, with 10 bases in between. The CDR3 spans 14 residues. CDR3 DNA sequence: TGCGCCAGCAGCACCGGCTCAACCTACAATGAGCAGTTCTTC. This codes for CASSTGSTYNEQFF.

The genes are TRBV9 and TRBJ2-1; a possible D gene is TRBD2 (5 bases). The ends were cut back, 0 bases at V and 7 bases at J, with 17 bases in the middle. CDR1 and CDR2 from the germline V gene are SGDLS and YYNGEE. The CDR3 loop spans 16 amino acids. The CDR3 reads CASSVAAGGRRNEQFF. The CDR3 DNA reads as TGTGCCAGCAGCGTAGCTGCAGGAGGCAGACGTAATGAGCAGTTCTTC.

V usage is TRBV6-5 and J usage is TRBJ1-6; 10 nucleotides match TRBD1. CDR3 length equals 15 residues. The V gene's germline CDR1 is MNHEY and CDR2 SVGAGI. V shed 1 base and J 8 bases; nucleotides not matched to a gene: 2. CDR3 bases: TGTGCCAGCAGTTACTATGGGACAGGGGATTCACCCCTCCACTTT. This sequence encodes CASSYYGTGDSPLHF.

The gene calls are TRBV30 and TRBJ1-2, with D unresolved. Trimming removed 2 bases from V and 8 bases from J, with 18 bases in between. Per germline, CDR1 GTSNPN and CDR2 SVGIG (reference sequence). CDR3 length equals 14 residues. The CDR3 loop reads CAWSLSDRMTGYTF. DNA of the CDR3: TGTGCCTGGAGTTTGTCAGACCGGATGACGGGCTACACCTTC.

This clone was recorded once. The chain joins TRBV4-2 to TRBJ2-5, with D possibly being TRBD1 (6 bases). The closer fit of TRBJ2-7 to the DNA end suggests the J call may be wrong. Germline CDR1 and CDR2: LGHNA and YNFKEQ. CDR3 size: 15 residues. CDR3 sequence (DNA): TGTGCCAGCAGCCAAGGGAAAGGGGGTTTCTACGAGCAGTACTTC. Translation gives CASSQGKGGFYEQYF.

The rearrangement links TRBV6-1 to TRBJ1-1; a weak D match, TRBD1 (6 bases). CDR1 is MNHNS and CDR2 is SASEGT in the germline V gene. V was shortened by 4 bases and J by 2 bases, with 11 bases between the two germline ends. The CDR3 runs 14 residues. In DNA, the CDR3 is TGTGCCAGCAGTGTAAACAGGGCCAACACTGAAGCTTTCTTT. It codes for CASSVNRANTEAFF.

J is TRBJ1-1 and V is TRBV5-4; the match to TRBD1 covers 7 bases. The CDR3 length is 12 residues. Germline V lookup: CDR1 SGHNT, CDR2 YYREEE (reference sequence). Trimming cost V 4 bases and J 6 bases; bases outside gene matches: 3. The CDR3 DNA follows: TGTGCCAGCAGCACTGGGACAGCTGAAGCTTTCTTT. Its translation: CASSTGTAEAFF.

The chain combines TRBV19 with TRBJ1-2; 7 nucleotides match TRBD1. The CDR3 runs to 15 residues. The junction had 10 bases not matched to a gene; V was cut back by 7 bases and J by 2 bases. Germline lookup yields CDR1 LNHDA and CDR2 SQIVND (reference sequence). In DNA, the CDR3 is TGTGCCAGTACCATGGACAGGAGAGGGAACTATGGCTACACCTTC. Translation: CASTMDRRGNYGYTF.

The chain links TRBV6-6 to TRBJ2-2; 8 nucleotides match TRBD1. After removal of 6 bases from V and 7 bases from J, the junction contained 7 bases not matched to a gene. Per the germline V gene, CDR1 is MNHNY and CDR2 is SVGAGI (reference sequence). The CDR3 sequence is 14 residues long. CDR3 sequence (DNA): TGTGCCAGCAGGGACAGGGAGGCAGGCGGGGAGCTGTTTTTT. This sequence encodes CASRDREAGGELFF.

This sequence joins TRBV19 and TRBJ2-1; 8 bases match TRBD2. V shed 0 bases, J shed 8 bases, and the junction held 12 bases outside the gene matches. CDR1 and CDR2 from the germline V gene are LNHDA and SQIVND (reference sequence). The CDR3 runs to 17 residues. As DNA, the CDR3 is TGTGCCAGTAGTATAGATCTGTCGGGAGGGCCTACGGATGAGCAGTTCTTC. It encodes CASSIDLSGGPTDEQFF.

This chain links TRBV5-4 with TRBJ1-1; 7 bases are shared with TRBD1. Germline-derived CDR1 and CDR2 are SGHNT and YYREEE (reference sequence). The V segment lost 4 bases and the J segment 7 bases; nucleotides outside the gene matches: 7. This CDR3 comprises 13 residues. CDR3 loop: CASSEGTDLEAFF. The DNA of the CDR3 is TGTGCCAGCAGCGAGGGGACAGACCTTGAAGCTTTCTTT.

This clone has a handful of counts. This chain links TRBV5-6 with TRBJ2-7, with 7 positions matching TRBD2. V was clipped by 4 bases and J by 3 bases; unmatched bases: 22. CDR1 and CDR2 (germline): SGHDT, YYEEEE. This CDR3 comprises 19 residues. CDR3 bases: TGTGCCAGCAGCACCCCACGGGAGGTTCAAGGACTAGGTGTCTACGAGCAGTACGTC. Protein sequence: CASSTPREVQGLGVYEQYV.

The CDR3 region is CASSPKQGADYGYTF. The CDR3 DNA follows: TGTGCCAGCTCACCGAAACAGGGGGCTGACTATGGCTACACCTTC. The genes are TRBV18 and TRBJ1-2; 9 bases are shared with TRBD1. From germline, CDR1 is KGHSH and CDR2 LQKENI. CDR3 length equals 15 residues. V lost 3 bases to trimming and J lost 3 bases; unmatched junction nucleotides: 5.

This clone occurred once. This chain uses TRBV27 with TRBJ2-7; D ambiguous. The germline V and J ends were trimmed by 3 bases and 0 bases, with 9 bases remaining between them. This CDR3 has 14 residues. Germline V gene lookup returns CDR1 MNHEY and CDR2 SMNVEV (reference sequence). The CDR3 spells CASSLAGYSYEQYF. CDR3 in DNA: TGTGCCAGCAGTTTGGCCGGATACTCCTACGAGCAGTACTTC.